This record concerns one TCR beta chain sequence. Assay used: immunoSEQ multiplex PCR; TCRdb lists only in-frame clones, some missing. The table has 300,000 to 400,000 clones, over 75% seen once; the top ten hold around 6.9%. Trimming removed 0 bases from V and 6 bases from J; junction bases left unmatched: 4. This CDR3 region has 15 residues. Looked up from germline, CDR1 is SGHRS and CDR2 is YFSETQ. The sample originates from a study of blood T cell repertoires in COVID-19. This TCR came from a human donor in a cohort sampled during active COVID-19. The chain couples TRBV5-1 to TRBJ2-2; 8 bases match TRBD2. Specimen: peripheral blood. The DNA of the CDR3 is TGCGCCAGCAGCTTGGGGCGGGGGGCCGCCGGGGAGCTGTTTTTT. Amino acids: CASSLGRGAAGELFF.